The 29 T cell receptor beta chains given below trace back to one sample, sequenced in a study of blood T cell repertoires in COVID-19. Clones were sequenced by immunoSEQ multiplex PCR, and TCRdb holds only the in-frame ones, with some missing. This sample has roughly 200,000 clones; 75% to 80% occur once, and the top ten carry roughly 8.7%. Input material: peripheral blood. These receptors all come from a woman aged 50 to 60 with active or convalescent COVID-19.

This CDR3 reads CASSLVTGVGYGYTF. The DNA for the CDR3 is TGTGCCAGCAGCTTGGTAACAGGGGTGGGATATGGCTACACCTTC. J is TRBJ1-2 and V is TRBV5-6; 7 bases are shared with TRBD1. This CDR3 is 15 amino acids long. CDR1 is SGHDT and CDR2 is YYEEEE in the germline V gene. The J segment lost 5 bases and the V segment lost 0 bases, leaving 7 bases of the junction unmatched.

The V call is TRBV11-3, the J call TRBJ1-1, with TRBD1 matching over 10 bases. J gave up 6 bases and V 5 bases, and 9 bases lay outside the gene matches. The germline CDR1 and CDR2 sequences are SGHNT and YENEEA. The CDR3 is 15 amino acids. CDR3 in DNA: TGTGCCAGCAGCCACGGACAGGGGGATGGCCCTGAAGCTTTCTTT. Amino acids: CASSHGQGDGPEAFF.

The CDR3 bases are TGTGCCACCAGTGATACGGACAGGCCAGAGACCCAGTACTTC. Amino acids: CATSDTDRPETQYF. V and J are TRBV24-1 and TRBJ2-5, with 7 bases fitting TRBD1. CDR3 length: 14 amino acids. With V trimmed by 3 bases and J by 4 bases, 4 bases remained unmatched. Germline CDR1 and CDR2: KGHDR and SFDVKD.

The rearrangement uses TRBV7-3 and TRBJ2-2; 12 positions agree with TRBD2. This CDR3 is 14 amino acids long. V lost 7 bases, J lost 8 bases, and 5 bases stayed unmatched. Germline lookup yields CDR1 SGHTA and CDR2 FQGTGA. In DNA form, the CDR3 reads TGTGCCAGCACTCAGACTAGCGGGAGTGGGGAGCTGTTTTTT. It translates to CASTQTSGSGELFF.

The genes are TRBV7-9 and TRBJ1-4, with D uncertain. V lost 5 bases to trimming and J lost 3 bases, with 16 bases between them. Germline V lookup: CDR1 SEHNR, CDR2 FQNEAQ (reference sequence). The CDR3 covers 16 residues. For the CDR3, the DNA is TGTGCCAGCAGCCATGGTGAGCTGGAGGCTAATGAAAAACTGTTTTTT. Translating gives CASSHGELEANEKLFF.

The chain uses TRBV6-6 and TRBJ1-2; D might be TRBD1 (5 bases). Per germline, CDR1 MNHNY and CDR2 SVGAGI (reference sequence). There are 12 residues in the CDR3. V lost 6 bases and J 8 bases, leaving 13 bases between the germline ends. The CDR3 DNA follows: TGTGCCAGCAGAATCGGACATGAGGGCTACACCTTC. Its translation is CASRIGHEGYTF.

This chain links TRBV10-3 with TRBJ2-5; a possible D gene is TRBD2 (6 bases). The germline V gene encodes CDR1 ENHRY and CDR2 SYGVKD. With 4 bases removed from V and 1 base from J, the gap between germline ends came to 13 bases. CDR3 size: 15 residues. As DNA, the CDR3 is TGTGCCATCAGTGGGGGTTGGGGAGGCCAAGAGACCCAGTACTTC. It specifies CAISGGWGGQETQYF.

This clone was observed a handful of times. This chain connects TRBV5-6 to TRBJ2-5; 9 bases agree with TRBD1. V gave up 3 bases and J gave up 7 bases; unmatched junction bases: 10. Looked up from germline, CDR1 is SGHDT and CDR2 is YYEEEE. The CDR3 extends over 15 amino acids. This chain's CDR3 is CASSSGQGRFGTQYF. CDR3 nucleotide sequence: TGTGCCAGCAGCTCAGGACAGGGGCGTTTTGGGACCCAGTACTTC.

The table lists this clone with a count of one. The chain links TRBV4-2 to TRBJ2-2, with 10 nucleotides matching TRBD1. The CDR3 sequence is 17 residues long. After removal of 0 bases from V and 2 bases from J, the junction contained 3 bases not matched to a gene. Germline assignment: CDR1 LGHNA and CDR2 YNFKEQ. The CDR3 DNA reads as TGTGCCAGCAGCCAAGATCGGACAGGGGGTAACACCGGGGAGCTGTTTTTT. As protein: CASSQDRTGGNTGELFF.

The CDR3 DNA reads as TGTGCCAGCAGTTTCTCCGGGACAGGGGGTGGCTACACCTTC. It codes for CASSFSGTGGGYTF. This chain uses TRBV28 with TRBJ1-2; 11 bases match TRBD1. The ends lost 3 bases at V and 7 bases at J; junction bases unmatched: 4. CDR3 length: 14 amino acids. The germline V gene encodes CDR1 MDHEN and CDR2 SYDVKM.

The table lists this clone with a few counts. The rearrangement joins TRBV18 to TRBJ1-1; 9 nucleotides agree with TRBD1. Germline CDR1 is KGHSH and CDR2 is LQKENI. This CDR3 has 16 amino acids. With 3 bases clipped from V and 0 bases from J, the junction kept 5 bases outside the gene matches. Here the CDR3 DNA reads TGTGCCAGCTCACCCGGGACAGGGAGTATGAACACTGAAGCTTTCTTT. Amino acid sequence: CASSPGTGSMNTEAFF. Full variable domain (missing parts from reference TRBV18 and TRBJ1-1): NAGVMQNPRHLVRRRGQEARLRCSPMKGHSHVYWYRQLPEEGLKFMVYLQKENIIDESGMPKERFSAEFPKEGPSILRIQQVVRGDSAAYFCASSPGTGSMNTEAFFGQGTRLTVV.

The CDR3 region has the DNA TGTGCCAGCAGCTTAGTGGCGGGAGGGCCCCGGAGGACCCAGTACTTC. The encoded protein is CASSLVAGGPRRTQYF. This chain joins TRBV7-2 and TRBJ2-5; 9 nucleotides line up with TRBD2. Germline loops: CDR1 SGHTA, CDR2 FQGNSA. V was pared by 1 base and J by 7 bases, with 10 bases of the junction left unmatched. The CDR3 loop spans 16 amino acids.

The genes are TRBV27 and TRBJ1-6, with a tentative D call TRBD1 (5 bases). Trimming pared 4 bases from V and 7 bases from J, leaving 32 bases between. This CDR3 is built from 21 residues. Germline assignment: CDR1 MNHEY and CDR2 SMNVEV (reference sequence). The CDR3 spells CASSYTLRPLTSKSGNSPLHF. Here the CDR3 DNA reads TGTGCCAGCAGTTACACTCTACGACCCCTAACGTCTAAGTCAGGGAATTCACCCCTCCACTTT.

This clone was picked up one time. The V and J genes are TRBV3-1 (or the pseudogene TRBV3-2) and TRBJ1-2; D ambiguous. V gave up 4 bases and J gave up 4 bases, with 13 bases separating them. The germline gives CDR1 LGHDT, CDR2 YNNKEL (reference sequence). The CDR3 runs 14 residues. Here the CDR3 DNA reads TGTGCCAGCAGCCCATCCCAGGCACCCTATGGCTACACCTTC. Protein: CASSPSQAPYGYTF.

The chain uses TRBV3-1 (or the pseudogene TRBV3-2) and TRBJ1-2; D not certain. The CDR3 is 13 amino acids. V was cut by 2 bases and J by 1 base, with 5 bases left in between. Germline assignment: CDR1 LGHDT and CDR2 YNNKEL (reference sequence). The CDR3 coding sequence is TGTGCCAGCAGCCAAACAGTTAACTATGGCTACACCTTC. It translates to CASSQTVNYGYTF.

The table lists this clone with a count of one. The chain carries TRBV3-1 (or the pseudogene TRBV3-2) and TRBJ1-2, with unresolved D. Trimming left V 5 bases short and J 7 bases short, with 8 bases between. The CDR3 extends over 11 amino acids. CDR1 LGHDT and CDR2 YNNKEL come from the germline V gene (reference sequence). The CDR3 region has the DNA TGTGCCAGCAGCTATGGAGGTGGCTACACCTTC. This translates into CASSYGGGYTF.

Only one count was recorded for this clone. This chain uses TRBV7-9 with TRBJ1-3, with TRBD1 as a possible D gene (5 bases). This CDR3 is 15 amino acids long. Germline V CDR1 and CDR2: SEHNR, FQNEAQ (reference sequence). The germline V and J ends were trimmed by 7 bases and 4 bases, with 17 bases remaining between them. Written as DNA, the CDR3 is TGTGCCAGCACCCTTGGGTTCAGGGAAGGAAACACCATATATTTT. This gives the protein CASTLGFREGNTIYF.

CDR3 nucleotides: TGTGCCACCAGCAGAGATGGCAGGGCGGACACCGGGGAGCTGTTTTTT. Its protein is CATSRDGRADTGELFF. V is TRBV15 and J is TRBJ2-2; D perhaps matches TRBD1 (5 bases). In germline, CDR1 is LNHNV, CDR2 YYDKDF (reference sequence). Trimming removed 0 bases from V and 3 bases from J, with 11 bases in between. This CDR3 has 16 amino acids.

The chain joins TRBV5-6 to TRBJ2-3, with 9 bases matching TRBD2. V lost 6 bases and J lost 4; bases outside the gene matches: 9. CDR1 is SGHDT and CDR2 is YYEEEE in the germline V gene. The CDR3 runs to 15 residues. The CDR3, as DNA: TGTGCCAGCACCCTGGGGTCTAGCGGGGCAGATACGCAGTATTTT. This sequence encodes CASTLGSSGADTQYF.

This sequence joins TRBV27 and TRBJ2-3, with TRBD1 identical over 8 bases. CDR3 length equals 16 residues. Germline assignment: CDR1 MNHEY and CDR2 SMNVEV (reference sequence). Trimming removed 5 bases from V and 1 base from J; junction bases left unmatched: 8. The CDR3 DNA reads TGTGCCAGCAGTAGACAGGGGTACCCGGGCACAGATACGCAGTATTTT. Its protein product is CASSRQGYPGTDTQYF.

The chain has TRBV29-1 and TRBJ2-1; 7 bases line up with TRBD1. Germline CDR1 is SQVTM and CDR2 is ANQGSEA. Unmatched junction bases numbered 3, after V lost 4 bases and J lost 3 bases. The length of the CDR3 is 13 residues. The DNA for the CDR3 is TGCAGCGTTGCACAGGGGTTCTACAATGAGCAGTTCTTC. It is translated as CSVAQGFYNEQFF.

The chain combines TRBV7-8 with TRBJ1-1; D is unresolved. The CDR3 is 14 amino acids. CDR1 and CDR2 from the germline V gene are SGHVS and FQNEAQ. V shed 6 bases and J shed 1 base, with 12 bases lying between them. CDR3 sequence (DNA): TGTGCCAGCAGTCTAAAGCGGTCGAACACTGAAGCTTTCTTT. Encoded protein: CASSLKRSNTEAFF. The full variable domain, its missing parts supplied by reference TRBV7-8 and TRBJ1-1, is GAGVSQSPRYKVAKRGQDVALRCDPISGHVSLFWYQQALGQGPEFLTYFQNEAQLDKSGLPSDRFFAERPEGSVSTLKIQRTQQEDSAVYLCASSLKRSNTEAFFGQGTRLTVV.

V and J are TRBV11-2 and TRBJ2-1, with 9 bases identical to TRBD1. The CDR3 is 15 residues long. The germline gives CDR1 SGHAT, CDR2 FQNNGV. With V trimmed by 5 bases and J by 4 bases, 6 bases remained unmatched. CDR3 residues: CASSDQGQGYNEQFF. The DNA for the CDR3 is TGTGCCAGCAGCGATCAGGGACAGGGTTACAATGAGCAGTTCTTC.

The chain has TRBV5-6 and TRBJ1-2; 9 bases line up with TRBD1. The germline gives CDR1 SGHDT, CDR2 YYEEEE. The CDR3 runs 16 residues. The V segment lost 3 bases and the J segment 6 bases; nucleotides outside the gene matches: 12. CDR3: CASSYYIYRGRNGYTF. The CDR3 nucleotides are TGTGCCAGCAGCTACTACATTTACAGGGGGCGTAATGGCTACACCTTC. The full variable domain, in which reference TRBV5-6 and TRBJ1-2 provide the parts outside the CDR3, is DAGVTQSPTHLIKTRGQQVTLRCSPKSGHDTVSWYQQALGQGPQFIFQYYEEEERQRGNFPDRFSGHQFPNYSSELNVNALLLGDSALYLCASSYYIYRGRNGYTFGSGTRLTVV.

The chain couples TRBV30 to TRBJ2-1; 7 bases line up with TRBD2. Germline values: CDR1 GTSNPN, CDR2 SVGIG (reference sequence). This CDR3 has 15 amino acids. With V trimmed by 0 bases and J by 6 bases, 8 bases remained unmatched. The CDR3, as DNA: TGTGCCTGGAGTGTTTTAGCGGGCGGATTCAATGAGCAGTTCTTC. The encoded protein is CAWSVLAGGFNEQFF. The complete variable domain, with remaining parts taken from reference TRBV30 and TRBJ2-1, reads SQTIHQWPATLVQPVGSPLSLECTVEGTSNPNLYWYRQAAGRGLQLLFYSVGIGQISSEVPQNLSASRPQDRQFILSSKKLLLSDSGFYLCAWSVLAGGFNEQFFGPGTRLTVL.

This clone came up a few times. V usage is TRBV14 and J usage is TRBJ1-2; 8 nucleotides agree with TRBD1. The ends lost 5 bases at V and 7 bases at J; junction bases unmatched: 6. Germline-derived CDR1 and CDR2 are SGHDN and FVKESK. CDR3 length: 13 residues. Here the CDR3 DNA reads TGTGCCAGCAGCGGGACAGGCCTAAGTGGCTACACCTTC. Protein product: CASSGTGLSGYTF.

The CDR3 is CASTVGGAGTEAFF. CDR3 coding DNA: TGCGCCAGCACCGTCGGAGGGGCCGGGACTGAAGCTTTCTTT. The chain uses TRBV5-1 and TRBJ1-1; perhaps TRBD1 as D (5 bases). Trimming cost V 6 bases and J 5 bases, with 17 bases left between them. Germline V gene data show CDR1 as SGHRS and CDR2 as YFSETQ. There are 14 residues in the CDR3. Full variable domain (missing parts from reference TRBV5-1 and TRBJ1-1): KAGVTQTPRYLIKTRGQQVTLSCSPISGHRSVSWYQQTPGQGLQFLFEYFSETQRNKGNFPGRFSGRQFSNSRSEMNVSTLELGDSALYLCASTVGGAGTEAFFGQGTRLTVV.

In nucleotides, the CDR3 is TGTGCCAGCAGCTTACTGGGTATAAGCGGCTATGGCTACACCTTC. Residues: CASSLLGISGYGYTF. This sequence joins TRBV11-2 and TRBJ1-2; D call uncertain. V lost 2 bases, J lost 4 bases, and 14 bases lay in between. The CDR3 has 15 amino acids. The germline CDR1 and CDR2 sequences are SGHAT and FQNNGV.

The sample holds many counts of this clone. The chain joins TRBV19 to TRBJ2-7; the match to TRBD1 covers 7 bases. With V trimmed by 5 bases and J by 3 bases, 7 bases remained unmatched. The CDR3 loop spans 14 amino acids. Germline V gene data show CDR1 as LNHDA and CDR2 as SQIVND (reference sequence). CDR3 sequence: CASSSHRGDYEQYF. The CDR3 bases are TGTGCCAGTAGTTCCCACAGGGGAGACTACGAGCAGTACTTC.